This T cell receptor beta chain was sequenced for a study of Graves' ophthalmopathy and Graves' hyperthyroidism. Study at large: Specimen type is peripheral blood, obtained at initial diagnosis before any treatment.

This clonotype was recorded many times. Its antigen is still unknown. Researchers took RNA transcripts and amplified TCR beta CDR3 regions from them. Second-round multiplex PCR followed a first-round RT-PCR using HTBI primers. In TCRdb, the multiplex PCR reads were re-called with MiXCR into one record per CDR3 protein. The top ten hold more than 15% of the sample, which has 40,000 or so distinct CDR3 sequences, over 40% seen once. Germline CDR1 and CDR2: SGHTA and FQGTGA. Unmatched junction bases numbered 0, after V lost 8 bases and J lost 0 bases. The CDR3 runs 13 residues. Moderate-to-severe activity, CAS ≥3, NOSPECS ≥4 and duration under 3 months were recorded for donors with ophthalmopathy. Overall study results and limits: Ophthalmopathy progression predictions by the model showed roughly 77% specificity and approximately 71% sensitivity.

Sequencing was performed on peripheral blood. The clonotype was recovered from an adult man with Graves' ophthalmopathy. This chain links TRBV7-3 with TRBJ1-1, with TRBD1 identical over 10 bases. The CDR3 loop reads CASGTGVNTEAFF. The DNA of the CDR3 is TGTGCCAGCGGGACAGGGGTGAACACTGAAGCTTTCTTT.